These 32 T cell receptor beta chains were sequenced from one sample in a study of human T cells and chemical hapten exposure. TCRdb independently ran MiXCR on the RACE reads; one entry per CDR3 protein. The data contain fewer than 500,000 distinct CDR3 sequences, more than 4.5% of them singletons. Time point here: patch test 1, 2 weeks after DPC sensitization. Noted treatment: therapeutic diphenylcyclopropenone sensitization with weekly scalp DPC. Sequences were derived from whole blood, sampled in connection with sensitization to the hapten diphenylcyclopropenone (DPC). All receptors come from a woman aged 50 to 60 with alopecia areata. Some clones in this sample may be carry-over from other donors' samples.

This clonotype was picked up many times. The chain couples TRBV29-1 to TRBJ1-3; the D is unclear. The germline V gene encodes CDR1 SQVTM and CDR2 ANQGSEA. The CDR3 contains 11 residues. V was trimmed by 3 bases and J by 2 bases, leaving 2 bases between them. The CDR3 nucleotides are TGCAGCGTTGACGCTGGAAACACCATATATTTT. Translation: CSVDAGNTIYF.

This clonotype appeared a few times. The rearrangement uses TRBV27 and TRBJ1-6; no reliable D call. Per the germline V gene, CDR1 is MNHEY and CDR2 is SMNVEV (reference sequence). Between the trimmed V and J ends, which lost 6 bases and 1 base, there was a span of 10 bases. The CDR3 is 15 amino acids. The CDR3 DNA reads TGTGCCAGCAGCCCCGATTCGTCCTATAATTCACCCCTCCACTTT. The encoded protein is CASSPDSSYNSPLHF.

This clonotype was picked up a small number of times. The genes are TRBV2 and TRBJ2-1; 7 nucleotides align to TRBD1. The CDR3 covers 13 residues. V lost 7 bases to trimming and J lost 6 bases; unmatched junction nucleotides: 6. CDR1 and CDR2 (germline): SNHLY, FYNNEI. For the CDR3, the DNA is TGTGCCAGCATAATGGGACAGCTCAATGAGCAGTTCTTC. Protein: CASIMGQLNEQFF.

V usage is TRBV6-2 or TRBV6-3 and J usage is TRBJ2-3; possibly TRBD2 for D (6 bases). The CDR3 extends over 13 amino acids. Germline lookup yields CDR1 MNHEY and CDR2 SVGEGT. V lost 7 bases to trimming and J lost 5 bases, with 13 bases between them. The CDR3 bases are TGTGCCAGCATTAGGGACTCGGGAGATACGCAGTATTTT. Translated, it gives CASIRDSGDTQYF.

This clonotype was seen at least ten times. The chain joins TRBV6-1 to TRBJ1-6; no clear D gene. This CDR3 is built from 13 residues. Trimming removed 7 bases from V and 7 bases from J, with 11 bases in between. Germline assignment: CDR1 MNHNS and CDR2 SASEGT. CDR3 in amino acids: CASIPVPNSPLHF. The CDR3 DNA reads as TGTGCCAGCATCCCAGTGCCCAATTCACCCCTCCACTTT.

This clonotype was seen repeatedly, ten times or more. The gene calls are TRBV7-9 and TRBJ1-1; D uncertain. Trimming stripped 0 bases from V and 6 bases from J, with 5 bases between. This CDR3 has 12 amino acids. Germline CDR1 is SEHNR and CDR2 is FQNEAQ (reference sequence). The CDR3 DNA sequence: TGTGCCAGCAGCTTAGCGGCACCTGAAGCTTTCTTT. It codes for CASSLAAPEAFF.

This clonotype was seen only a few times. The chain couples TRBV20-1 to TRBJ1-3; D is undetermined. CDR3 length equals 14 residues. CDR1 is DFQATT, CDR2 SNEGSKA, per germline (reference sequence). Trimming shortened V by 2 bases and J by 0 bases, and 8 bases separated the two germline ends. The CDR3 region is CSARSPDSGNTIYF. CDR3 nucleotide sequence: TGCAGTGCTAGATCCCCAGACTCTGGAAACACCATATATTTT.

This clonotype was counted at least ten times. The chain has TRBV9 and TRBJ1-2, with a tentative D call TRBD1 (5 bases). The CDR3 contains 14 residues. CDR1 SGDLS and CDR2 YYNGEE come from the germline V gene. V gave up 4 bases and J gave up 5 bases, with 15 bases separating them. CDR3 residues: CASSPFDSVYGYTF. Written as DNA, the CDR3 is TGTGCCAGCAGCCCCTTCGACAGCGTATATGGCTACACCTTC. Based on the CDR3 plus reference TRBV9 and TRBJ1-2, the full variable domain is DSGVTQTPKHLITATGQRVTLRCSPRSGDLSVYWYQQSLDQGLQFLIQYYNGEERAKGNILERFSAQQFPDLHSELNLSSLELGDSALYFCASSPFDSVYGYTFGSGTRLTVV.

This clonotype was seen ten or more times. This chain uses TRBV15 with TRBJ2-3; D gene unclear. This CDR3 contains 15 residues. Germline assignment: CDR1 LNHNV and CDR2 YYDKDF (reference sequence). Trimming removed 6 bases from V and 5 bases from J, with 18 bases in between. CDR3 residues: CATRDRRLLGDTQYF. The CDR3 DNA reads as TGTGCCACCAGAGACCGCCGATTGCTAGGAGATACGCAGTATTTT.

This clonotype has a count of ten or more. Written as DNA, the CDR3 is TGCGCCAGCAGCCTTGGGGCGACATGGGGCACTGAAGCTTTCTTT. Amino acids: CASSLGATWGTEAFF. The chain links TRBV5-1 to TRBJ1-1, with D possibly matching TRBD1 (5 bases). Trimming stripped 4 bases from V and 4 bases from J, with 17 bases between. Germline loops: CDR1 SGHRS, CDR2 YFSETQ. This CDR3 region has 15 residues.

This clonotype was found many times. V gene TRBV7-2 combines with J gene TRBJ2-3; 10 nucleotides line up with TRBD2. Looked up from germline, CDR1 is SGHTA and CDR2 is FQGNSA. The junction had 2 bases not matched to a gene; V was cut back by 5 bases and J by 0 bases. CDR3 length: 15 amino acids. This CDR3 is CASSRTSGSTDTQYF. For the CDR3, the DNA is TGTGCCAGCAGCCGGACTAGCGGTAGCACAGATACGCAGTATTTT. The variable domain in full, with the rest retrieved from reference TRBV7-2 and TRBJ2-3, is GAGVSQSPSNKVTEKGKDVELRCDPISGHTALYWYRQSLGQGLEFLIYFQGNSAPDKSGLPSDRFSAERTGGSVSTLTIQRTQQEDSAVYLCASSRTSGSTDTQYFGPGTRLTVL.

The chain joins TRBV6-6 to TRBJ2-7; TRBD2 matches at 11 bases. V was pared by 2 bases and J by 0 bases, with 9 bases of the junction left unmatched. Germline assignment: CDR1 MNHNY and CDR2 SVGAGI (reference sequence). The CDR3 is made up of 18 amino acids. The CDR3 DNA reads as TGTGCCAGCAGTTACGCTACTAGCGGGAGTATGTACTCCTACGAGCAGTACTTC. Its translation is CASSYATSGSMYSYEQYF.

The rearrangement links TRBV10-3 to TRBJ2-3; D not certain. CDR3 length: 13 residues. V was cut by 2 bases and J by 0 bases, with 3 bases left in between. Per germline, CDR1 ENHRY and CDR2 SYGVKD. The chain's CDR3 is CAISEASTDTQYF. CDR3 nucleotides: TGTGCCATCAGTGAGGCTAGCACAGATACGCAGTATTTT.

This clonotype was counted ten times or more. CDR3 amino acids: CAWSVHGGRLEEQYF. In nucleotides, the CDR3 is TGTGCCTGGAGTGTACATGGGGGGCGCTTGGAGGAGCAGTACTTC. V is TRBV30 and J is TRBJ2-7; D assignment may be TRBD1 or TRBD2 (6 bases each). CDR1 and CDR2 (germline): GTSNPN, SVGIG (reference sequence). The CDR3 covers 15 residues. V lost 0 bases and J lost 7, with 19 bases in between.

This clonotype appeared a few times. The chain employs TRBV20-1 and TRBJ2-1; 14 nucleotides line up with TRBD2. CDR3 length equals 13 residues. From germline, CDR1 is DFQATT and CDR2 SNEGSKA (reference sequence). V lost 5 bases to trimming and J lost 8 bases; unmatched junction nucleotides: 2. CDR3 coding DNA: TGCAGTGCTGGGACTAGCGGGAGCTATGAGCAGTTCTTC. Its protein product is CSAGTSGSYEQFF.

This clonotype was picked up many times. The chain couples TRBV27 to TRBJ2-1, with 8 nucleotides matching TRBD2. V lost 7 bases and J lost 1; bases outside the gene matches: 9. Germline V gene lookup returns CDR1 MNHEY and CDR2 SMNVEV (reference sequence). This CDR3 has 16 residues. CDR3 bases: TGTGCCAGCACAGTTGCGGGAGGTGGGTCCTACAATGAGCAGTTCTTC. Protein product: CASTVAGGGSYNEQFF.

This clonotype was picked up many times. The chain joins TRBV7-2 to TRBJ1-2, with a tentative D call TRBD1 (5 bases). Trimming cost V 2 bases and J 4 bases, with 8 bases left between them. Looked up from germline, CDR1 is SGHTA and CDR2 is FQGNSA. The CDR3 consists of 13 residues. CDR3 sequence: CASSLQGPYGYTF. As DNA, the CDR3 is TGTGCCAGCAGCTTACAGGGCCCCTATGGCTACACCTTC.

This clonotype has ten or more counts. V is TRBV20-1 and J is TRBJ1-5, with 10 positions matching TRBD1. The trim removed 6 bases at V and 2 bases at J, leaving 4 bases unmatched. CDR1 is DFQATT and CDR2 is SNEGSKA in the germline V gene (reference sequence). The CDR3 covers 14 residues. The CDR3 DNA follows: TGCAGTGCCTGGACAGGGGGGGGCAATCAGCCCCAGCATTTT. Its protein is CSAWTGGGNQPQHF.

The rearrangement joins TRBV4-2 to TRBJ2-7; TRBD2 is a possible D gene (5 bases). The germline V gene encodes CDR1 LGHNA and CDR2 YNFKEQ. The CDR3 runs to 15 residues. Trimming removed 0 bases at V and 4 bases at J, with 13 bases between. The CDR3: CASSQDLTSGYEQYF. CDR3 sequence (DNA): TGTGCCAGCAGCCAAGATTTAACCAGCGGATACGAGCAGTACTTC.

In this sample, this clonotype turned up a few times. V and J are TRBV10-3 and TRBJ2-1, with 7 bases fitting TRBD1. The germline V gene has CDR1 ENHRY and CDR2 SYGVKD. After removal of 3 bases from V and 0 bases from J, the junction contained 5 bases not matched to a gene. The CDR3 is 16 amino acids. The CDR3: CAISEGDRPSYNEQFF. CDR3 nucleotides: TGTGCCATCAGTGAAGGGGACAGACCCTCCTACAATGAGCAGTTCTTC.

In its sample, this clonotype was seen many times. This rearrangement joins TRBV28 to TRBJ1-4; D remains unclear. The CDR3 has 14 amino acids. Germline CDR1 and CDR2: MDHEN and SYDVKM. Trimming left V 7 bases short and J 0 bases short, with 9 bases between. As DNA, the CDR3 is TGTGCCAGCACCTACGGTGCAACTAATGAAAAACTGTTTTTT. Translated: CASTYGATNEKLFF.

The table lists this clonotype with many counts. The rearrangement uses TRBV6-6 and TRBJ2-3, with a possible D match to TRBD2 (6 bases). Germline CDR1 reads MNHNY; CDR2 reads SVGAGI (reference sequence). The V end was cut by 7 bases, the J end by 6 bases, with 8 bases between. The CDR3 extends over 11 amino acids. As DNA, the CDR3 is TGTGCCAGCACCAGCGGGGATACGCAGTATTTT. This sequence encodes CASTSGDTQYF.

This clonotype has more than one count but fewer than ten. The rearrangement joins TRBV28 to TRBJ1-5; TRBD1 might be the D (6 bases). V dropped 5 bases and J dropped 8 bases, with 13 bases sitting between them. CDR3 length: 13 amino acids. Germline CDR1 is MDHEN and CDR2 is SYDVKM. Written as DNA, the CDR3 is TGTGCCAGCAGTGCCCCGGGGGCTAAGCCCCAGCATTTT. Translated, it gives CASSAPGAKPQHF.

The sample holds many counts of this clonotype. The chain employs TRBV10-2 and TRBJ2-2, with D possibly being TRBD1 (5 bases). The CDR3 runs to 14 residues. V was pared by 3 bases and J by 7 bases, with 12 bases between. Germline loops: CDR1 WSHSY, CDR2 SAAADI. The CDR3 coding sequence is TGCGCCAGCAGTGACCCAGGGCGAGGCGGGGAGCTGTTTTTT. Translation gives CASSDPGRGGELFF.

The rearrangement joins TRBV28 to TRBJ2-7; D not resolved. V was clipped by 4 bases and J by 2 bases, with 12 bases between them. Per germline, CDR1 MDHEN and CDR2 SYDVKM. The CDR3 is 14 amino acids. The CDR3 DNA sequence: TGTGCCAGCAGTTCATCCCCGGCCACCTACGAGCAGTACTTC. Residues: CASSSSPATYEQYF.

This clonotype appeared many times. V gene TRBV20-1 combines with J gene TRBJ2-3; 7 nucleotides align to TRBD2. V gave up 5 bases and J gave up 4 bases; unmatched junction bases: 3. The germline V gene has CDR1 DFQATT and CDR2 SNEGSKA (reference sequence). There are 12 residues in the CDR3. CDR3 bases: TGCAGTGCTGGGCTAGCGGCAGATACGCAGTATTTT. Translated: CSAGLAADTQYF.

This clonotype was seen ten or more times. The chain couples TRBV29-1 to TRBJ1-4; weak D call: TRBD1 (5 bases). In germline, CDR1 is SQVTM, CDR2 ANQGSEA. The V end lost 4 bases, the J end lost 8 bases, and 11 bases lay between the germline ends. The CDR3 is made up of 12 amino acids. The CDR3 bases are TGCAGCGTTGGAAGGGGAGGGGAAAAACTGTTTTTT. Amino acid sequence: CSVGRGGEKLFF.

The table lists this clonotype with many counts. The chain combines TRBV7-8 with TRBJ1-1, with D uncertain. The CDR3 sequence is 14 residues long. Germline lookup yields CDR1 SGHVS and CDR2 FQNEAQ. Deletions cut 2 bases from V and 0 bases from J, with 7 bases between. CDR3 sequence: CASSLLVLNTEAFF. DNA of the CDR3: TGTGCCAGCAGCTTATTGGTGCTGAACACTGAAGCTTTCTTT.

This clonotype turned up a few times. The chain couples TRBV29-1 to TRBJ2-7, with D maybe TRBD1 (6 bases). Germline-derived CDR1 and CDR2 are SQVTM and ANQGSEA. V gave up 1 base and J gave up 4 bases, with 8 bases separating them. The CDR3 totals 12 residues. CDR3 protein: CSVEAQGYEQYF. The CDR3 nucleotides read TGCAGCGTTGAAGCCCAGGGGTACGAGCAGTACTTC.

This clonotype has a count of ten or more. The genes are TRBV12-3 or TRBV12-4 and TRBJ2-5, with 7 bases identical to TRBD2. The CDR3 is made up of 15 amino acids. V shed 7 bases and J 5 bases; nucleotides not matched to a gene: 13. This CDR3 is CASTQAGREGETQYF. The CDR3 nucleotides read TGTGCCAGCACCCAAGCGGGGCGCGAGGGGGAGACCCAGTACTTC.

This clonotype was recorded once. A much larger clone sits a single nucleotide away, making a read error possible. The CDR3 nucleotides are TGCAGTGCTAGTCAGGGGGAGGGCACCGGGGAGCTGTTTTTT. Amino acids: CSASQGEGTGELFF. The chain employs TRBV20-1 and TRBJ2-2; D is possibly TRBD1 or TRBD2 (7 bases each). Trimming cost V 3 bases and J 4 bases, with 12 bases left between them. This CDR3 contains 14 residues. The germline V gene has CDR1 DFQATT and CDR2 SNEGSKA (reference sequence).

This clonotype was detected many times. The V call is TRBV5-6, the J call TRBJ2-3, with TRBD1 identical over 9 bases. The V segment lost 4 bases and the J segment 6 bases; nucleotides outside the gene matches: 12. Germline V CDR1 and CDR2: SGHDT, YYEEEE. This CDR3 is 16 amino acids long. The CDR3 loop is CASSPRPGQGSDTQYF. CDR3 DNA sequence: TGTGCCAGCAGCCCCCGACCGGGACAGGGTTCCGATACGCAGTATTTT. The complete variable domain, with remaining parts taken from reference TRBV5-6 and TRBJ2-3, reads DAGVTQSPTHLIKTRGQQVTLRCSPKSGHDTVSWYQQALGQGPQFIFQYYEEEERQRGNFPDRFSGHQFPNYSSELNVNALLLGDSALYLCASSPRPGQGSDTQYFGPGTRLTVL.